These 8 T cell receptor beta chains share one sample of origin, sequenced in a study of cytomegalovirus exposure and HLA in healthy donors. Both 60 Vbeta primers and 13 Jbeta primers went into the PCR. The method was immunoSEQ multiplex PCR; TCRdb's version includes in-frame clones alone and lacks a portion of them. The data show 150,000 to 200,000 clones, with just under 80% seen just once and 4.5% to 7.5% held by the top ten. Source material: PBMCs. These TCRs come from a woman in her 30s in good health and CMV-seropositive.

This clone appeared a single time. The chain combines TRBV28 with TRBJ2-7; 8 bases line up with TRBD1. The CDR3 is made up of 14 amino acids. The V segment lost 3 bases and the J segment 2 bases; nucleotides outside the gene matches: 3. Germline V gene sequence: CDR1 MDHEN, CDR2 SYDVKM. The CDR3 sequence: CASSLRTGTYEQYF. CDR3 nucleotide sequence: TGTGCCAGCAGTTTGAGGACAGGGACCTACGAGCAGTACTTC. Looking up the rest from reference TRBV28 and TRBJ2-7 gives the full variable domain: DVKVTQSSRYLVKRTGEKVFLECVQDMDHENMFWYRQDPGLGLRLIYFSYDVKMKEKGDIPEGYSVSREKKERFSLILESASTNQTSMYLCASSLRTGTYEQYFGPGTRLTVT.

This chain connects TRBV5-4 to TRBJ2-1; D is possibly TRBD1 (6 bases). Germline CDR1 reads SGHNT; CDR2 reads YYREEE (reference sequence). V lost 0 bases and J lost 3, with 10 bases in between. This CDR3 has 15 amino acids. The CDR3 protein is CASSLVGGGYNEQFF. For the CDR3, the DNA is TGTGCCAGCAGCTTGGTTGGGGGCGGCTACAATGAGCAGTTCTTC. Full variable domain (missing parts from reference TRBV5-4 and TRBJ2-1): ETGVTQSPTHLIKTRGQQVTLRCSSQSGHNTVSWYQQALGQGPQFIFQYYREEENGRGNFPPRFSGLQFPNYSSELNVNALELDDSALYLCASSLVGGGYNEQFFGPGTRLTVL.

This chain links TRBV7-9 with TRBJ2-3, with 8 bases matching TRBD1. CDR3 size: 16 residues. Germline V gene data show CDR1 as SEHNR and CDR2 as FQNEAQ (reference sequence). Losses at the gene ends were 4 bases for V and 2 bases for J; bases not matched to a gene: 8. The CDR3 protein is CASSSTDRAFTDTQYF. The DNA of the CDR3 is TGTGCCAGCAGCTCAACGGACAGGGCCTTCACAGATACGCAGTATTTT.

The chain recombines TRBV6-5 with TRBJ1-2; TRBD1 might be the D (5 bases). The ends were cut back, 6 bases at V and 5 bases at J, with 16 bases in the middle. CDR3 size: 14 residues. Germline V gene lookup returns CDR1 MNHEY and CDR2 SVGAGI. Here the CDR3 DNA reads TGTGCCAGCAGGCGCAGGGATGCCTATTATGGCTACACCTTC. Amino acid sequence: CASRRRDAYYGYTF.

The chain combines TRBV6-1 with TRBJ2-7; 7 nucleotides agree with TRBD1. CDR3 length: 16 residues. Germline-derived CDR1 and CDR2 are MNHNS and SASEGT. Losses at the gene ends were 0 bases for V and 1 base for J; bases not matched to a gene: 6. The CDR3 is CASSEADRALSYEQYF. DNA of the CDR3: TGTGCCAGCAGTGAAGCAGACAGGGCGCTATCCTACGAGCAGTACTTC.

V is TRBV27 and J is TRBJ2-7, with 12 bases fitting TRBD2. The trim removed 4 bases at V and 4 bases at J, leaving 5 bases unmatched. Looked up from germline, CDR1 is MNHEY and CDR2 is SMNVEV (reference sequence). CDR3 length: 15 residues. The CDR3 loop reads CASSSRTSGMYEQYF. CDR3 in DNA: TGTGCCAGCAGTTCGCGGACTAGCGGGATGTACGAGCAGTACTTC.

The gene calls are TRBV5-6 and TRBJ2-1; D may be TRBD1 (6 bases). The CDR3 totals 13 residues. V lost 2 bases, J lost 4 bases, and 7 bases lay in between. Germline lookup yields CDR1 SGHDT and CDR2 YYEEEE. In DNA form, the CDR3 reads TGTGCCAGCAGCTTCGGGACATACAATGAGCAGTTCTTC. Protein product: CASSFGTYNEQFF. Looking up the rest from reference TRBV5-6 and TRBJ2-1 gives the full variable domain: DAGVTQSPTHLIKTRGQQVTLRCSPKSGHDTVSWYQQALGQGPQFIFQYYEEEERQRGNFPDRFSGHQFPNYSSELNVNALLLGDSALYLCASSFGTYNEQFFGPGTRLTVL.

The chain has TRBV2 and TRBJ1-2; maybe TRBD1 (6 bases). Trimming pared 7 bases from V and 8 bases from J, leaving 20 bases between. CDR3 length: 14 residues. Germline CDR1 is SNHLY and CDR2 is FYNNEI. CDR3 nucleotide sequence: TGTGCCAGCACCGACTGGGGGGGGGCCGGGGGCTACACCTTC. Translating it yields CASTDWGGAGGYTF. Full variable domain (rest looked up from reference TRBV2 and TRBJ1-2): EPEVTQTPSHQVTQMGQEVILRCVPISNHLYFYWYRQILGQKVEFLVSFYNNEISEKSEIFDDQFSVERPDGSNFTLKIRSTKLEDSAMYFCASTDWGGAGGYTFGSGTRLTVV.